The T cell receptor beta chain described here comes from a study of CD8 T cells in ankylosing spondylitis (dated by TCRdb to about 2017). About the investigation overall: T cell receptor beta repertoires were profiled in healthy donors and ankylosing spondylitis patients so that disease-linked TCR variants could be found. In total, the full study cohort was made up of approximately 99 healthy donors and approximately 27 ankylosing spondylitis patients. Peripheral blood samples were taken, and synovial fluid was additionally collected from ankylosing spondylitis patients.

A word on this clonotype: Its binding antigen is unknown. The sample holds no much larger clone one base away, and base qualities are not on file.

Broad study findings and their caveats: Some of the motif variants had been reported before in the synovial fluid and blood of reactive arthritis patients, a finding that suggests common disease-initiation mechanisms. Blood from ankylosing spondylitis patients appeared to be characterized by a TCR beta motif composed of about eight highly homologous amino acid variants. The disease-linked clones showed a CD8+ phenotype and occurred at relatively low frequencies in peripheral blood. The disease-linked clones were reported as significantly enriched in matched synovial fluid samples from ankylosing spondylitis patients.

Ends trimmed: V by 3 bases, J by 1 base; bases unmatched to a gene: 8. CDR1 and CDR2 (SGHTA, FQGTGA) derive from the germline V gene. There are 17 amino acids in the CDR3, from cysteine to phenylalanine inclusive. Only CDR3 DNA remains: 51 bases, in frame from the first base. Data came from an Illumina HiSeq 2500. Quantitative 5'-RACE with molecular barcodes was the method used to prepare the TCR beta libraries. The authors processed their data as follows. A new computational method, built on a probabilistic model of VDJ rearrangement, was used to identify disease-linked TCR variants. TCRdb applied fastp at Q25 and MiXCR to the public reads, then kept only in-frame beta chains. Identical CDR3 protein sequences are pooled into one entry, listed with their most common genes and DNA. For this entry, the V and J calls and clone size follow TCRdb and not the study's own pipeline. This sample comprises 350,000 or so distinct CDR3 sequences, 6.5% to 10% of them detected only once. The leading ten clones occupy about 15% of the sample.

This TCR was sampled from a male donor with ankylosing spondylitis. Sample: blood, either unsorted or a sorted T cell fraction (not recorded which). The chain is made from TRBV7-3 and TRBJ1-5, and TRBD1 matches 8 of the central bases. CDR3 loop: CASSFGTGPMSNQPQHF. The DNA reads TGTGCCAGCAGCTTCGGGACAGGACCTATGAGCAATCAGCCCCAGCATTTT. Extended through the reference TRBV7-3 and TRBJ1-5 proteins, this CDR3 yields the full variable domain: GAGVSQTPSNKVTEKGKYVELRCDPISGHTALYWYRQSLGQGPEFLIYFQGTGAADDSGLPNDRFFAVRPEGSVSTLKIQRTERGDSAVYLCASSFGTGPMSNQPQHFGDGTRLSIL.